Included here is one T cell receptor (beta chain) sequence, with context. Its antigen is not identified. This specimen belongs to a study of T cell responses to AZD1222 COVID-19 vaccine. Germline V gene sequence: CDR1 SGHAT, CDR2 FQNNGV. This CDR3 is 13 amino acids long. The ends were cut back, 0 bases at V and 4 bases at J, with 6 bases in the middle. Repertoires were generated with immunoSEQ multiplex PCR, while TCRdb's copy carries only in-frame clones and drops some. The data show some 150,000 clones, around 85% seen once. General study results and limits: Regions 160-218 and 743-854 held dominance among vaccine-associated CD4 TCRs, which spanned spike. Among the donors, most were white British and more were female, and clonal diversity was possibly underestimated. Reportedly, nearly half the spike-specific TCRs target unmutated variant regions. The study sampled repertoires only after the peak T cell response.

The sequences come from peripheral blood, collected on day 0 of AZD1222 vaccination. The rearrangement uses TRBV11-2 and TRBJ1-1, with D uncertain. The receptor was isolated from an adult in good health. CDR3 loop: CASSLDWSTEAFF. In DNA, the CDR3 is TGTGCCAGCAGCTTAGATTGGTCCACTGAAGCTTTCTTT. Filled out from reference TRBV11-2 and TRBJ1-1, the complete variable domain reads EAGVAQSPRYKIIEKRQSVAFWCNPISGHATLYWYQQILGQGPKLLIQFQNNGVVDDSQLPKDRFSAERLKGVDSTLKIQPAKLEDSAVYLCASSLDWSTEAFFGQGTRLTVV.